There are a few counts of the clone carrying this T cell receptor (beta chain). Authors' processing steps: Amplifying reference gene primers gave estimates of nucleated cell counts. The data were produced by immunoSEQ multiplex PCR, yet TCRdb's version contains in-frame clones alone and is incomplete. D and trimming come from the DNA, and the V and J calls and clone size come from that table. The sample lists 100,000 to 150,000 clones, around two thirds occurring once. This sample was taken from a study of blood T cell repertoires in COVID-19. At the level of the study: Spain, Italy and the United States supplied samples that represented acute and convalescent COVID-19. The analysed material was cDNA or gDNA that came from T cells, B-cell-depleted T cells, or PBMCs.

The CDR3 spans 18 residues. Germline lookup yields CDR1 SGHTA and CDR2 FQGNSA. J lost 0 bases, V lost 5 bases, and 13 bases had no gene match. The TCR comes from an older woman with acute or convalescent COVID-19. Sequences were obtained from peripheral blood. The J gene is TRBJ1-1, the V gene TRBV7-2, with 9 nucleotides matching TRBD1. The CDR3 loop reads CASSLRSGTGRLNTEAFF. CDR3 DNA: TGTGCCAGCAGCCTAAGATCCGGGACAGGGAGGTTGAACACTGAAGCTTTCTTT.